This T cell receptor beta chain is from a study of naive and memory T cell subsets. General study results and limits: Delayed type IV hypersensitivity infiltration was taken to explain higher tuberculin-site TCR counts.

Amplification of ligated cDNA took four PCR rounds with SP2 and nested alpha and beta constant primers. Each CDR3 protein gets one entry after TCRdb re-called the UMI-ligation and nested PCR reads with MiXCR. Of 20,000 to 25,000 distinct CDR3 sequences in the sample, roughly 6% were seen once. The sample's treatment: skin biopsy from PPD injection site in Mantoux-positive individual. A UMI-containing oligonucleotide was joined by 3' ligation to the TCR cDNA template. Cells were not sorted; total RNA input targeted about 1 to 1000 ng. Per the germline V gene, CDR1 is SGHAT and CDR2 is FQNNGV. J lost 1 base, V lost 6 bases, and 2 bases had no gene match. The CDR3 runs 14 residues. This clonotype turned up a few times. Its specificity is unknown.

This clonotype was sampled from an adult in good health. The specimen comprised skin, sampled from a tuberculin skin test site. The V gene is TRBV11-2, the J gene TRBJ1-4; 7 nucleotides agree with TRBD1. The CDR3 DNA reads TGTGCCAGCAGTCGGGACAGAACTAATGAAAAACTGTTTTTT. It yields the protein CASSRDRTNEKLFF. Combining the CDR3 with reference TRBV11-2 and TRBJ1-4 gives the whole variable domain EAGVAQSPRYKIIEKRQSVAFWCNPISGHATLYWYQQILGQGPKLLIQFQNNGVVDDSQLPKDRFSAERLKGVDSTLKIQPAKLEDSAVYLCASSRDRTNEKLFFGSGTQLSVL.